These 28 T cell receptor beta chains share one sample of origin, sequenced in a study of T cell repertoires in cytomegalovirus infection. These TCRs' antigens remain unknown. Each CDR3 protein gets one entry after TCRdb re-called the reads with MiXCR. The sample contains 570,000 or so distinct CDR3 sequences, roughly 42% of which appear only once. The sequencing here drew on cultured PBMCs, taken from culture after CMV antigen stimulation. The receptors originated from a human donor in good health (CMV status not recorded). Some clones in this sample may be carry-over from other donors' samples.

This clonotype was seen more than once but under ten times. The chain couples TRBV9 to TRBJ2-1, with TRBD1 matching 9 bases. Germline CDR1 reads SGDLS; CDR2 reads YYNGEE. V was pared by 0 bases and J by 4 bases, with 2 bases of the junction left unmatched. The CDR3 sequence is 15 residues long. As DNA, the CDR3 is TGTGCCAGCAGCGTAGAACAGGGGGCTTACAATGAGCAGTTCTTC. Its translation is CASSVEQGAYNEQFF.

The chain links TRBV12-3 or TRBV12-4 to TRBJ2-1; 8 bases match TRBD1. V shed 6 bases, J shed 1 base, and the junction held 5 bases outside the gene matches. The length of the CDR3 is 15 residues. The CDR3 spells CASSQGAISYNEQFF. As DNA, the CDR3 is TGTGCCAGCAGCCAGGGGGCAATATCCTACAATGAGCAGTTCTTC.

This sequence joins TRBV4-3 and TRBJ2-1; 7 bases map to TRBD2. The germline CDR1 and CDR2 sequences are LGHNA and YSLEER. Trimming cost V 1 base and J 0 bases; bases outside gene matches: 3. The CDR3 spans 16 residues. CDR3 sequence: CASSQVTGGSYNEQFF. CDR3 bases: TGCGCCAGCAGCCAAGTGACGGGGGGCTCCTACAATGAGCAGTTCTTC.

This clonotype has more than one count but fewer than ten. The gene calls are TRBV6-2 or TRBV6-3 and TRBJ2-3; 8 nucleotides agree with TRBD1. The CDR3 extends over 16 amino acids. CDR1 is MNHEY, CDR2 SVGEGT, per germline. Losses at the gene ends were 4 bases for V and 3 bases for J; bases not matched to a gene: 9. CDR3: CASSSRGQGRTDTQYF. CDR3 DNA sequence: TGTGCCAGCAGTTCCCGAGGACAGGGTCGAACAGATACGCAGTATTTT.

V is TRBV4-2 and J is TRBJ1-4; D perhaps matches TRBD1 (6 bases). V lost 0 bases and J lost 7, with 12 bases in between. CDR1 LGHNA and CDR2 YNFKEQ come from the germline V gene. CDR3 length: 15 residues. The CDR3 DNA reads TGTGCCAGCAGCCAAGAGGGGGGGGCGTTTGAAAAACTGTTTTTT. Its translation: CASSQEGGAFEKLFF.

V and J are TRBV5-4 and TRBJ2-7; D tentatively reads TRBD1 or TRBD2 (6 bases each). Germline-derived CDR1 and CDR2 are SGHNT and YYREEE (reference sequence). The length of the CDR3 is 13 residues. The V end lost 9 bases, the J end lost 4 bases, and 17 bases lay between the germline ends. The CDR3 coding sequence is TGTGCCACTAAGGCAGGAGGGGGTTACGAGCAGTACTTC. This gives the protein CATKAGGGYEQYF.

This clonotype was seen repeatedly, ten times or more. The genes are TRBV7-2 and TRBJ2-1; D uncertain. From germline, CDR1 is SGHTA and CDR2 FQGNSA. The CDR3 length is 12 residues. Trimming shortened V by 3 bases and J by 7 bases, and 7 bases separated the two germline ends. CDR3 sequence (DNA): TGTGCCAGCAGCTTGGGGTGGAATGAGCAGTTCTTC. This encodes CASSLGWNEQFF.

V and J are TRBV7-6 and TRBJ2-3, with TRBD1 matching 8 bases. Germline V gene sequence: CDR1 SGHVS, CDR2 FNYEAQ. The trim removed 0 bases at V and 4 bases at J, leaving 6 bases unmatched. CDR3 length: 16 amino acids. The CDR3, as DNA: TGTGCCAGCAGCTTAGCGATTGCAGGGGGCGCAGATACGCAGTATTTT. This codes for CASSLAIAGGADTQYF.

This clonotype was detected a few times. This chain joins TRBV7-2 and TRBJ2-5, with 8 bases that match TRBD2. The CDR3 loop spans 15 amino acids. The trim removed 5 bases at V and 5 bases at J, leaving 10 bases unmatched. Germline loops: CDR1 SGHTA, CDR2 FQGNSA. The CDR3 DNA reads as TGTGCCAGCAGCCCCCAGCCGGGGGGGTCGGAGACCCAGTACTTC. This codes for CASSPQPGGSETQYF.

This clonotype was counted between two and nine times. V gene TRBV27 combines with J gene TRBJ2-2; 11 nucleotides align to TRBD2. The germline V gene has CDR1 MNHEY and CDR2 SMNVEV (reference sequence). The V segment lost 8 bases and the J segment 6 bases; nucleotides outside the gene matches: 5. The CDR3 loop spans 14 amino acids. CDR3 nucleotide sequence: TGTGCCAGCCTAGGACTAGCGGGTCCCGGGGAGCTGTTTTTT. Translation gives CASLGLAGPGELFF.

The rearrangement uses TRBV19 and TRBJ1-2; TRBD1 is a possible D gene (6 bases). The germline gives CDR1 LNHDA, CDR2 SQIVND (reference sequence). The CDR3 runs to 14 residues. The V gene lost 7 bases and the J gene lost 4 bases, with 16 bases spanning the gap. CDR3 sequence: CASTDPGGLYGYTF. CDR3 DNA: TGTGCCAGTACCGATCCGGGGGGCCTCTATGGCTACACCTTC.

The chain recombines TRBV5-4 with TRBJ2-1; 12 bases map to TRBD2. Germline trimming cut 1 base from V and 8 bases from J; bases unmatched to any gene: 7. CDR1 and CDR2 (germline): SGHNT, YYREEE (reference sequence). This CDR3 contains 16 residues. In DNA form, the CDR3 reads TGTGCCAGCAGCTTGAGACTAGCGGGGGACTGGGATGAGCAGTTCTTC. Translating gives CASSLRLAGDWDEQFF.

The gene calls are TRBV5-6 and TRBJ1-1; D uncertain. V was pared by 3 bases and J by 7 bases, with 10 bases between. The length of the CDR3 is 12 residues. Germline values: CDR1 SGHDT, CDR2 YYEEEE. This CDR3 is CASSSPWSEAFF. In DNA, the CDR3 is TGTGCCAGCAGCTCCCCATGGAGTGAAGCTTTCTTT.

This chain uses TRBV7-2 with TRBJ2-5, with 7 bases identical to TRBD2. J lost 0 bases, V lost 6 bases, and 7 bases had no gene match. Germline V lookup: CDR1 SGHTA, CDR2 FQGNSA. The CDR3 totals 15 residues. CDR3 nucleotides: TGTGCCAGCAGTCTAGTTCGGGGGGACCAAGAGACCCAGTACTTC. Translating it yields CASSLVRGDQETQYF. Full variable domain (outside the CDR3, taken from reference TRBV7-2 and TRBJ2-5): GAGVSQSPSNKVTEKGKDVELRCDPISGHTALYWYRQSLGQGLEFLIYFQGNSAPDKSGLPSDRFSAERTGGSVSTLTIQRTQQEDSAVYLCASSLVRGDQETQYFGPGTRLLVL.

This clonotype was seen a handful of times. The V call is TRBV12-3 or TRBV12-4, the J call TRBJ2-1, with TRBD2 matching over 15 bases. The CDR3 consists of 16 residues. The J segment lost 9 bases and the V segment lost 3 bases, leaving 6 bases of the junction unmatched. The DNA of the CDR3 is TGTGCCAGCAGTTTCGGACTAGCGGGGGGGTCCACTGAGCAGTTCTTC. It specifies CASSFGLAGGSTEQFF.

The chain is built from TRBV29-1 and TRBJ2-3; 9 bases fit TRBD1. J lost 4 bases, V lost 5 bases, and 4 bases had no gene match. Germline lookup yields CDR1 SQVTM and CDR2 ANQGSEA. The CDR3 runs 13 residues. In DNA form, the CDR3 reads TGCAGCGTTTCCGGACAGGGGCCAGATACGCAGTATTTT. Amino acids: CSVSGQGPDTQYF.

The chain links TRBV18 to TRBJ1-5; 7 bases line up with TRBD1. CDR3 length: 16 residues. Germline V CDR1 and CDR2: KGHSH, LQKENI. V dropped 5 bases and J dropped 0; count of bases not matched to a gene: 7. Written as DNA, the CDR3 is TGTGCCAGCTCAGGGGTGGGACAGCCTAGCAATCAGCCCCAGCATTTT. This translates into CASSGVGQPSNQPQHF. Full variable domain (missing parts from reference TRBV18 and TRBJ1-5): NAGVMQNPRHLVRRRGQEARLRCSPMKGHSHVYWYRQLPEEGLKFMVYLQKENIIDESGMPKERFSAEFPKEGPSILRIQQVVRGDSAAYFCASSGVGQPSNQPQHFGDGTRLSIL.

V and J are TRBV28 and TRBJ1-5; D gene uncertain. Deletions cut 8 bases from V and 4 bases from J, with 9 bases between. The CDR3 totals 12 residues. CDR1 is MDHEN and CDR2 is SYDVKM in the germline V gene. CDR3 coding DNA: TGTGCCAGCCTTGGGCCGAATCAGCCCCAGCATTTT. Amino acids: CASLGPNQPQHF.

This clonotype was seen more than once but under ten times. The gene calls are TRBV6-1 and TRBJ2-7, with 8 bases identical to TRBD1. The CDR3 spans 15 residues. The V segment lost 5 bases and the J segment 0 bases; nucleotides outside the gene matches: 6. Germline-derived CDR1 and CDR2 are MNHNS and SASEGT. DNA of the CDR3: TGTGCCAGCAGTCCGTGGACAGGGAGCTCCTACGAGCAGTACTTC. The encoded protein is CASSPWTGSSYEQYF.

This clonotype was observed a handful of times. The DNA for the CDR3 is TGTGCCAGCAGCGTCTCTCTTACTGGCAATGAGCAGTTCTTC. Its translation: CASSVSLTGNEQFF. V gene TRBV6-1 combines with J gene TRBJ2-1, with D uncertain. The ends were cut back, 6 bases at V and 6 bases at J, with 15 bases in the middle. The CDR3 extends over 14 amino acids. The germline CDR1 and CDR2 sequences are MNHNS and SASEGT.

The CDR3 spells CASSSIAGVDNEQFF. In DNA form, the CDR3 reads TGTGCCAGCAGCAGTATAGCGGGAGTGGACAATGAGCAGTTCTTC. The J gene is TRBJ2-1, the V gene TRBV7-2; TRBD2 agrees at 9 bases. Trimming at V came to 5 bases and at J to 5 bases, leaving 7 bases not matched to a gene. CDR3 size: 15 residues. Germline values: CDR1 SGHTA, CDR2 FQGNSA. The variable domain in full, completed from reference TRBV7-2 and TRBJ2-1, reads GAGVSQSPSNKVTEKGKDVELRCDPISGHTALYWYRQSLGQGLEFLIYFQGNSAPDKSGLPSDRFSAERTGGSVSTLTIQRTQQEDSAVYLCASSSIAGVDNEQFFGPGTRLTVL.

This chain connects TRBV12-3 or TRBV12-4 to TRBJ1-1; TRBD1 might be the D (6 bases). Trimming removed 5 bases from V and 4 bases from J, with 14 bases in between. The CDR3 sequence is 14 residues long. CDR3 residues: CASSVPGAGTEAFF. CDR3 nucleotides: TGTGCCAGCAGTGTCCCGGGGGCTGGCACTGAAGCTTTCTTT.

CDR3 amino acids: CASSYGGGNEQFF. The CDR3 nucleotides are TGTGCCAGCAGTTACGGGGGTGGGAATGAGCAGTTCTTC. This rearrangement joins TRBV6-8 to TRBJ2-1; D may be TRBD1 or TRBD2 (5 bases each). The CDR3 consists of 13 residues. Trimming removed 2 bases from V and 7 bases from J, with 9 bases in between. The germline gives CDR1 MNHGY, CDR2 SAAAGT.

The rearrangement uses TRBV7-2 and TRBJ2-2; D possibly corresponds to TRBD1 (6 bases). This CDR3 contains 13 residues. Germline CDR1 is SGHTA and CDR2 is FQGNSA. V was shortened by 5 bases and J by 7 bases, with 11 bases between the two germline ends. Here the CDR3 DNA reads TGTGCCAGCAGCACCGAAGGGGGCGGGGAGCTGTTTTTT. Its protein is CASSTEGGGELFF.

This clonotype was observed a handful of times. CDR3 residues: CASSLAATGNTDTQYF. The CDR3 DNA reads as TGTGCCAGCAGCTTGGCCGCGACAGGAAACACAGATACGCAGTATTTT. The chain employs TRBV5-8 and TRBJ2-3; D possibly corresponds to TRBD1 (6 bases). V lost 0 bases and J lost 2, with 13 bases in between. The CDR3 consists of 16 residues. Germline lookup yields CDR1 SGHTS and CDR2 YDEGEE.

This clonotype was counted between two and nine times. The chain carries TRBV7-2 and TRBJ1-6; D not resolved. CDR3 size: 14 residues. In germline, CDR1 is SGHTA, CDR2 FQGNSA. Trimming left V 1 base short and J 8 bases short, with 9 bases between. CDR3 sequence reads: CASSLGQWDSPLHF. CDR3 DNA: TGTGCCAGCAGCTTAGGCCAATGGGATTCACCCCTCCACTTT. The variable domain in full, with the rest retrieved from reference TRBV7-2 and TRBJ1-6, is GAGVSQSPSNKVTEKGKDVELRCDPISGHTALYWYRQSLGQGLEFLIYFQGNSAPDKSGLPSDRFSAERTGGSVSTLTIQRTQQEDSAVYLCASSLGQWDSPLHFGNGTRLTVT.

This clonotype has just a few counts. The CDR3 region is CASSLSQGAAEAFF. The DNA of the CDR3 is TGTGCCAGCAGTTTGTCGCAGGGGGCGGCTGAAGCTTTCTTT. The V call is TRBV27, the J call TRBJ1-1, with 8 bases fitting TRBD1. The CDR3 has 14 amino acids. Germline CDR1 MNHEY, CDR2 SMNVEV (reference sequence). Trimming cost V 3 bases and J 6 bases; bases outside gene matches: 6.

The chain couples TRBV5-1 to TRBJ2-7; TRBD1 might be the D (5 bases). The CDR3 length is 14 residues. Germline CDR1 and CDR2: SGHRS and YFSETQ. V was trimmed by 0 bases and J by 0 bases, leaving 7 bases between them. The CDR3 loop is CASSLADSSYEQYF. In nucleotides, the CDR3 is TGCGCCAGCAGCTTGGCCGACAGCTCCTACGAGCAGTACTTC.